This T cell receptor beta chain originates from a study of graft-versus-host responses after intestinal transplantation. Study-wide context: Recipients had multivisceral, liver-intestinal, or isolated intestinal transplants. After anti-thymocyte globulin induction, recipients took tacrolimus and steroids for approximately three years.

Study observations and caveats: The marrow of recipients harbored GvH clones, and ileum or blood showed some of them first.

Assay used: immunoSEQ multiplex PCR; TCRdb lists only in-frame clones, some missing. This table has some 100,000 clones, 85% to 95% appearing once. About this clone itself: What it recognizes is unknown.

The sequencing here drew on unstimulated CD8+ T cells sorted from spleen or lymph node cells, taken before transplant. The TCR was taken from a human donor who was the organ donor for an intestinal transplant.

The CDR3 loop is CASSLGGGETQYF. In DNA form, the CDR3 reads TGTGCCAGCAGCTTGGGTGGCGGGGAGACCCAGTACTTC. This chain links TRBV5-6 with TRBJ2-5; maybe TRBD2 (5 bases). Germline V CDR1 and CDR2: SGHDT, YYEEEE. Trimming cost V 0 bases and J 5 bases, with 8 bases left between them. The CDR3 runs 13 residues.